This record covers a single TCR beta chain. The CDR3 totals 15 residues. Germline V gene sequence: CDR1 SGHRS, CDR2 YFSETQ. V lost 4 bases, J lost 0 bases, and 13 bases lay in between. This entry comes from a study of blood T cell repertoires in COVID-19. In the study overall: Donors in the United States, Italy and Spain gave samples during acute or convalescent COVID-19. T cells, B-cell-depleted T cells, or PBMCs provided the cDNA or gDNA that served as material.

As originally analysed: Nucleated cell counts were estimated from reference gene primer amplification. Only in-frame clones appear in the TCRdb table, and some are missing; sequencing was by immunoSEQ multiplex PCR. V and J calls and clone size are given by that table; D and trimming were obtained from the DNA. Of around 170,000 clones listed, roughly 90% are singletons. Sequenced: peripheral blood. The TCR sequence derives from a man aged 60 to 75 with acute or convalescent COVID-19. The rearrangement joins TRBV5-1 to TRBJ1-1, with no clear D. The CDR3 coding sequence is TGCGCCAGCAGCCCCTGGCCCGGGATGAACACTGAAGCTTTCTTT. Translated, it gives CASSPWPGMNTEAFF.